The next 22 T cell receptor beta chains were all read from a single sample in a study of blood T cell repertoires in COVID-19. This table comes from immunoSEQ multiplex PCR, and its TCRdb copy is limited to in-frame clones, with some not included. Seen here are about 280,000 clones, roughly 86% observed once, and the top ten hold approximately 8.2%. Sequenced sample: peripheral blood. These TCRs come from a middle-aged man with active or convalescent COVID-19.

The count of this clone is one. The rearrangement uses TRBV7-9 and TRBJ1-3; 10 bases align to TRBD1. The CDR3 runs 17 residues. Germline V gene data show CDR1 as SEHNR and CDR2 as FQNEAQ (reference sequence). The V segment lost 4 bases and the J segment 4 bases; nucleotides outside the gene matches: 10. DNA for the CDR3: TGTGCCAGCAGCTCTCCTCCTGGGGGACAGGGGGGAAACACCATATATTTT. Translated, it gives CASSSPPGGQGGNTIYF.

The genes are TRBV20-1 and TRBJ2-7; 9 positions match TRBD2. The V gene's germline CDR1 is DFQATT and CDR2 SNEGSKA (reference sequence). V lost 3 bases to trimming and J lost 3 bases; unmatched junction nucleotides: 3. CDR3 length: 13 residues. CDR3 in amino acids: CSASSSGDYEQYF. The CDR3 coding sequence is TGCAGTGCTAGTTCTAGCGGGGACTACGAGCAGTACTTC.

The J gene is TRBJ2-1, the V gene TRBV5-1; D might be TRBD2 (5 bases). The CDR3 runs 14 residues. V lost 0 bases to trimming and J lost 6 bases, with 10 bases between them. CDR1 SGHRS and CDR2 YFSETQ come from the germline V gene. The CDR3 sequence: CASSLAAGPNEQFF. As DNA, the CDR3 is TGCGCCAGCAGCTTGGCCGCGGGTCCCAATGAGCAGTTCTTC. Filled out from reference TRBV5-1 and TRBJ2-1, the complete variable domain reads KAGVTQTPRYLIKTRGQQVTLSCSPISGHRSVSWYQQTPGQGLQFLFEYFSETQRNKGNFPGRFSGRQFSNSRSEMNVSTLELGDSALYLCASSLAAGPNEQFFGPGTRLTVL.

This chain joins TRBV7-9 and TRBJ2-1; D perhaps matches TRBD1 (5 bases). The germline V gene encodes CDR1 SEHNR and CDR2 FQNEAQ (reference sequence). This CDR3 comprises 12 residues. The ends were cut back, 7 bases at V and 10 bases at J, with 14 bases in the middle. CDR3 amino acids: CASTLGVGEQFF. The CDR3 DNA follows: TGTGCCAGCACTCTAGGGGTTGGAGAGCAGTTCTTC.

The rearrangement uses TRBV7-3 and TRBJ2-6, with D possibly matching TRBD2 (5 bases). The CDR3 totals 16 residues. Germline values: CDR1 SGHTA, CDR2 FQGTGA. V was shortened by 2 bases and J by 2 bases, with 10 bases between the two germline ends. The CDR3 sequence is CASSLHGGTGANVLTF. DNA for the CDR3: TGTGCCAGCAGCTTACACGGAGGAACTGGGGCCAACGTCCTGACTTTC. The entire variable domain, with the rest obtained from reference TRBV7-3 and TRBJ2-6, is as follows: GAGVSQTPSNKVTEKGKYVELRCDPISGHTALYWYRQSLGQGPEFLIYFQGTGAADDSGLPNDRFFAVRPEGSVSTLKIQRTERGDSAVYLCASSLHGGTGANVLTFGAGSRLTVL.

The chain employs TRBV7-3 and TRBJ2-7, with TRBD2 as a possible D gene (6 bases). This CDR3 region has 15 residues. Trimming removed 2 bases from V and 0 bases from J, with 11 bases in between. Germline lookup yields CDR1 SGHTA and CDR2 FQGTGA. This CDR3 is CASSLHGGSSYEQYF. CDR3 nucleotides: TGTGCCAGCAGCTTACACGGGGGAAGCTCCTACGAGCAGTACTTC.

This chain connects TRBV25-1 to TRBJ1-3; TRBD1 is a possible D gene (5 bases). This CDR3 comprises 17 residues. The germline CDR1 and CDR2 sequences are MGHDK and SYGVNS. Trimming cost V 3 bases and J 0 bases, with 15 bases left between them. CDR3 protein: CASSDGGWGNSGNTIYF. The DNA for the CDR3 is TGTGCCAGCAGTGACGGGGGATGGGGAAACTCTGGAAACACCATATATTTT.

This clone appeared a few times. The chain carries TRBV2 and TRBJ1-5; D not certain. Between the trimmed V and J ends, which lost 4 bases and 0 bases, there was a span of 7 bases. Germline V gene data show CDR1 as SNHLY and CDR2 as FYNNEI. The CDR3 totals 14 residues. The CDR3 sequence is CASSAGSSNQPQHF. The CDR3 nucleotides read TGTGCCAGCAGTGCGGGGAGTAGCAATCAGCCCCAGCATTTT.

The chain couples TRBV28 to TRBJ1-5; D not certain. Germline-derived CDR1 and CDR2 are MDHEN and SYDVKM. Trimming removed 3 bases at V and 3 bases at J, with 9 bases between. The CDR3 is 14 residues long. CDR3 nucleotide sequence: TGTGCCAGCAGTTTTAATGGCCTCAATCAGCCCCAGCATTTT. This codes for CASSFNGLNQPQHF.

V gene TRBV4-1 combines with J gene TRBJ1-1, with D unclear. The V gene's germline CDR1 is MGHRA and CDR2 YSYEKL. The V end lost 4 bases, the J end lost 8 bases, and 8 bases lay between the germline ends. The length of the CDR3 is 11 residues. Here the CDR3 reads CASSLEREAFF. CDR3 bases: TGCGCCAGCAGCCTAGAGAGAGAAGCTTTCTTT.

This chain links TRBV24-1 with TRBJ2-3; 11 bases are a match to TRBD1. CDR1 and CDR2 from the germline V gene are KGHDR and SFDVKD. V lost 9 bases to trimming and J lost 6 bases; unmatched junction nucleotides: 10. The CDR3 is 15 residues long. The DNA for the CDR3 is TGTGCCACCGCCGGGACAGGGGGGAGTAGGGATACGCAGTATTTT. This sequence encodes CATAGTGGSRDTQYF.

The V call is TRBV5-6, the J call TRBJ2-5, with 7 bases fitting TRBD1. V lost 2 bases, J lost 2 bases, and 9 bases stayed unmatched. This CDR3 is built from 16 residues. The germline gives CDR1 SGHDT, CDR2 YYEEEE. CDR3 amino acids: CASSFRTGAQQETQYF. The CDR3 bases are TGTGCCAGCAGCTTCCGAACAGGGGCCCAACAAGAGACCCAGTACTTC.

The J gene is TRBJ1-2, the V gene TRBV9; TRBD1 matches 7 bases. Germline V gene sequence: CDR1 SGDLS, CDR2 YYNGEE. V was clipped by 4 bases and J by 8 bases; unmatched bases: 8. The CDR3 loop spans 13 amino acids. CDR3 protein: CASSTQTGIGYTF. The DNA of the CDR3 is TGTGCCAGCAGCACCCAGACAGGGATCGGCTACACCTTC.

The chain links TRBV2 to TRBJ1-3, with D perhaps TRBD1 (6 bases). V lost 4 bases to trimming and J lost 2 bases, with 15 bases between them. The CDR3 contains 16 residues. Germline values: CDR1 SNHLY, CDR2 FYNNEI. CDR3 coding DNA: TGTGCCAGCAGTGTACAGGGAGCTAGTACTGGAAACACCATATATTTT. Translating gives CASSVQGASTGNTIYF.

V and J are TRBV7-9 and TRBJ2-3, with 12 bases identical to TRBD2. The CDR3 is 16 residues long. Germline assignment: CDR1 SEHNR and CDR2 FQNEAQ (reference sequence). V lost 5 bases and J lost 4; bases outside the gene matches: 7. CDR3 loop: CASSTQGLAGSDTQYF. For the CDR3, the DNA is TGTGCCAGCAGCACACAAGGACTAGCGGGATCAGATACGCAGTATTTT.

The rearrangement joins TRBV30 to TRBJ2-3; TRBD2 aligns across 7 bases. V lost 0 bases to trimming and J lost 4 bases; unmatched junction nucleotides: 4. The CDR3 sequence is 14 residues long. Per the germline V gene, CDR1 is GTSNPN and CDR2 is SVGIG (reference sequence). The CDR3 is CAWSVGAGADTQYF. The CDR3 DNA reads as TGTGCCTGGAGTGTTGGGGCGGGGGCAGATACGCAGTATTTT. Combining the CDR3 with reference TRBV30 and TRBJ2-3 gives the whole variable domain SQTIHQWPATLVQPVGSPLSLECTVEGTSNPNLYWYRQAAGRGLQLLFYSVGIGQISSEVPQNLSASRPQDRQFILSSKKLLLSDSGFYLCAWSVGAGADTQYFGPGTRLTVL.

V and J are TRBV2 and TRBJ2-3; a possible D gene is TRBD2 (6 bases). With 8 bases removed from V and 2 bases from J, the gap between germline ends came to 8 bases. Germline-derived CDR1 and CDR2 are SNHLY and FYNNEI. This CDR3 is built from 12 residues. CDR3 bases: TGTGCCAGCTGCGGGAACACAGATACGCAGTATTTT. Encoded protein: CASCGNTDTQYF.

This clone was recorded a few times. V gene TRBV6-5 combines with J gene TRBJ2-7; 10 nucleotides line up with TRBD2. V dropped 8 bases and J dropped 2; count of bases not matched to a gene: 6. In germline, CDR1 is MNHEY, CDR2 SVGAGI. There are 14 residues in the CDR3. For the CDR3, the DNA is TGTGCCAGCGCTCTAGCGGGGGCCGCCTACGAGCAGTACTTC. Its translation: CASALAGAAYEQYF.

The chain recombines TRBV11-2 with TRBJ1-1; D uncertain. Germline lookup yields CDR1 SGHAT and CDR2 FQNNGV. There are 13 residues in the CDR3. The V gene lost 7 bases and the J gene lost 6 bases, with 15 bases spanning the gap. The CDR3 nucleotides read TGTGCCAGCATCCCCATCGGAGGCGCTGAAGCTTTCTTT. It is translated as CASIPIGGAEAFF.

This rearrangement joins TRBV25-1 to TRBJ2-3; perhaps TRBD1 as D (5 bases). Trimming left V 0 bases short and J 2 bases short, with 6 bases between. This CDR3 contains 14 residues. The germline V gene has CDR1 MGHDK and CDR2 SYGVNS. In DNA form, the CDR3 reads TGTGCCAGCAGTGAATACAGGGCCACAGATACGCAGTATTTT. It codes for CASSEYRATDTQYF.

The chain is built from TRBV7-9 and TRBJ1-4, with D possibly being TRBD1 (5 bases). V was clipped by 0 bases and J by 8 bases, with 16 bases between them. In germline, CDR1 is SEHNR, CDR2 FQNEAQ (reference sequence). The CDR3 sequence is 16 residues long. CDR3 residues: CASSLAGTPGDEKLFF. CDR3 in DNA: TGTGCCAGCAGCTTAGCTGGGACGCCGGGAGACGAAAAACTGTTTTTT.

The table lists this clone with many counts. The chain has TRBV4-1 and TRBJ2-7, with a tentative D call TRBD1 (6 bases). Trimming shortened V by 1 base and J by 2 bases, and 12 bases separated the two germline ends. The germline gives CDR1 MGHRA, CDR2 YSYEKL. This CDR3 contains 15 residues. CDR3 bases: TGCGCCAGCAGCCAAGGCCAGGACAGTACCTACGAGCAGTACTTC. It yields the protein CASSQGQDSTYEQYF.